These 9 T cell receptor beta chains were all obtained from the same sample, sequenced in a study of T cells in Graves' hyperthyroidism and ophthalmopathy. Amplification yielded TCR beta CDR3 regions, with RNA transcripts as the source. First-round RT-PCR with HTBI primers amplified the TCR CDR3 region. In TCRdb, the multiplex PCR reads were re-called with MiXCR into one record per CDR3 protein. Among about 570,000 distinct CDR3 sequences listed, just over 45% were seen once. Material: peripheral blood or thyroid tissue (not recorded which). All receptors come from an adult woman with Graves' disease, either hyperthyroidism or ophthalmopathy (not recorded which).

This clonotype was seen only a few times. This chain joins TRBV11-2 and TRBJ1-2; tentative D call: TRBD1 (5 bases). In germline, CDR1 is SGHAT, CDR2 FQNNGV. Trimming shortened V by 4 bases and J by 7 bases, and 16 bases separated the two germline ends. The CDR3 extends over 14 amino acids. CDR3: CASSSQVPSGGYTF. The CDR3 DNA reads TGTGCCAGCAGCTCACAGGTTCCCTCGGGTGGCTACACCTTC.

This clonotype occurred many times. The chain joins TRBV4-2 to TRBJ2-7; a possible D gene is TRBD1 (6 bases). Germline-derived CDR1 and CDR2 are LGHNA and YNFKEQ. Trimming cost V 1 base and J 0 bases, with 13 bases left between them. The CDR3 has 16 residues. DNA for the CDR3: TGTGCCAGCAGCCAAGCAACCGGGACACCCTCCTACGAGCAGTACTTC. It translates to CASSQATGTPSYEQYF.

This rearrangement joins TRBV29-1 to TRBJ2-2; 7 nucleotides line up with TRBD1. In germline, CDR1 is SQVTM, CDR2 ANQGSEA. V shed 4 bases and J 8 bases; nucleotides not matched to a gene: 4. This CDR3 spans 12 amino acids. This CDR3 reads CSVGQGNGELFF. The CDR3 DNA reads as TGCAGCGTTGGACAGGGTAATGGGGAGCTGTTTTTT.

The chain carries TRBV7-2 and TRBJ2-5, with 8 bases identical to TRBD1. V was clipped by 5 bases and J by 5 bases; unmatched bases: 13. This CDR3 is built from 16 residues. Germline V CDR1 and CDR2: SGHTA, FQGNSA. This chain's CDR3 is CASSRPGAGGLETQYF. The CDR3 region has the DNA TGTGCCAGCAGCCGGCCCGGGGCAGGGGGCCTGGAGACCCAGTACTTC.

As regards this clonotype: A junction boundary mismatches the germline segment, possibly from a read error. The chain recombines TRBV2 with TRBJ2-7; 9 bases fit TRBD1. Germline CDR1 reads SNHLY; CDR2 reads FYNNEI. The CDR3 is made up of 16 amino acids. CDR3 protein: CATSDTGQGTAYEQYF. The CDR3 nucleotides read TGTGCCACCAGTGACACCGGACAGGGGACTGCCTACGAGCAGTACTTC.

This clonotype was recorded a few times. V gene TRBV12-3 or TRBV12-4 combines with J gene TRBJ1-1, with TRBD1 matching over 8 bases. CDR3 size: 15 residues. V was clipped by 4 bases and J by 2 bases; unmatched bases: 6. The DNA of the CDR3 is TGTGCCAGCAGTTCCAGGGGGCAGGGAAACACTGAAGCTTTCTTT. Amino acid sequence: CASSSRGQGNTEAFF.

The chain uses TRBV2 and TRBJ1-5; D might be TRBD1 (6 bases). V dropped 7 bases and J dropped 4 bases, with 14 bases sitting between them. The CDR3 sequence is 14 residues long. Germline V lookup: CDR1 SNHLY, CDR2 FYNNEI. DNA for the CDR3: TGTGCCAGCAACCAAGACAGGATGAATCAGCCCCAGCATTTT. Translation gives CASNQDRMNQPQHF.

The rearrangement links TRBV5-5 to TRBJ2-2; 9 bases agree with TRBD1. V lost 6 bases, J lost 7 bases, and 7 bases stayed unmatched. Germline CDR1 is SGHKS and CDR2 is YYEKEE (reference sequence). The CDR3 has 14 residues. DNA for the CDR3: TGTGCCAGCAAGGACAGGGGCGCGGGCGGGGAGCTGTTTTTT. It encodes CASKDRGAGGELFF.

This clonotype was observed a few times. DNA for the CDR3: TGTGCCAGCAGCTTAGGTGGGGGACTGAACACTGAAGCTTTCTTT. Protein sequence: CASSLGGGLNTEAFF. The chain carries TRBV7-2 and TRBJ1-1, with TRBD1 as a possible D gene (5 bases). There are 15 residues in the CDR3. Germline V CDR1 and CDR2: SGHTA, FQGNSA. Trimming shortened V by 1 base and J by 0 bases, and 9 bases separated the two germline ends.